A selection of T cell receptor beta chains follows, all from one sample in a study of blood T cell repertoires in COVID-19. TCRdb's table, derived via immunoSEQ multiplex PCR, lists solely in-frame clones and lacks some. This table has roughly 150,000 clones, around 77% appearing once. The source material was peripheral blood. Receptor source: a man between 65 and 80 years old with acute or convalescent COVID-19. The CDR3 runs from the conserved cysteine through the conserved F or W. The D gene is left open where the match is weak. Clone size appears in some rows only: once, few, many, or a class for an expanded clone.

len: 13
v_gene: TRBV14
abundance: .
d_gene: TRBD1
j_gene: TRBJ1-1
CDR3nt: TGTGCCAGCATCGGACAGGGGAGTACTGAAGCTTTCTTT
CDR3aa: CASIGQGSTEAFF

len: 13
v_gene: TRBV27
abundance: .
d_gene: TRBD1
j_gene: TRBJ1-1
CDR3nt: TGTGCCAGCAGCCCTACTGGACAGGTCGAAACTTTCTTT
CDR3aa: CASSPTGQVETFF

len: 15
v_gene: TRBV18
abundance: .
d_gene: .
j_gene: TRBJ2-3
CDR3nt: TGTGCCAGCTCACCGGGAATCAGGGCGACAGATACGCAGTATTTT
CDR3aa: CASSPGIRATDTQYF

len: 18
v_gene: TRBV6-1
abundance: .
d_gene: .
j_gene: TRBJ1-3
CDR3nt: TGTGCCAGCAGTGAATCTAATGCAGGGCAAGCGAATGGAAACACCATATATTTT
CDR3aa: CASSESNAGQANGNTIYF

len: 13
v_gene: TRBV19
abundance: .
d_gene: .
j_gene: TRBJ2-7
CDR3nt: TGTGCCAGTAGTAGAGGGCCACCCTACGAGCAGTACTTC
CDR3aa: CASSRGPPYEQYF

len: 15
v_gene: TRBV19
abundance: .
d_gene: .
j_gene: TRBJ2-2
CDR3nt: TGTGCCAGTAGTCTCACCCCGGGAGCCACCGGGGAGCTGTTTTTT
CDR3aa: CASSLTPGATGELFF

len: 14
v_gene: TRBV4-1
abundance: many
d_gene: TRBD2
j_gene: TRBJ2-1
CDR3nt: TGCGCCAGCAGCCAAGATATCACTAGCGGGGGGCAGTTCTTC
CDR3aa: CASSQDITSGGQFF

len: 15
v_gene: TRBV4-1
abundance: .
d_gene: .
j_gene: TRBJ2-3
CDR3nt: TGCGCCAGCAGCCAGGGCTTTCGTCAGGGAGATACGCAGTATTTT
CDR3aa: CASSQGFRQGDTQYF

len: 14
v_gene: TRBV11-2
abundance: few
d_gene: TRBD1
j_gene: TRBJ1-4
CDR3nt: TGTGCCAGCAGCCAGACAGGGGGAAGTGAAAAACTGTTTTTT
CDR3aa: CASSQTGGSEKLFF

len: 16
v_gene: TRBV5-5
abundance: .
d_gene: .
j_gene: TRBJ1-1
CDR3nt: TGTGCCAGCAGCTGGAGTAGGGGTTCCATGAACACTGAAGCTTTCTTT
CDR3aa: CASSWSRGSMNTEAFF

len: 15
v_gene: TRBV15
abundance: .
d_gene: TRBD2
j_gene: TRBJ2-1
CDR3nt: TGTGCCACCAGCAGGGAGACTAGCGGGGGTAATGAGCAGTTCTTC
CDR3aa: CATSRETSGGNEQFF

len: 14
v_gene: TRBV19
abundance: .
d_gene: TRBD1
j_gene: TRBJ2-4
CDR3nt: TGTGCCAGTAGTATCGGTCGACAGGGGAACATTCAGTACTTC
CDR3aa: CASSIGRQGNIQYF

len: 16
v_gene: TRBV5-8
abundance: .
d_gene: .
j_gene: TRBJ1-2
CDR3nt: TGTGCCAGCAGCCCGACGAATTTGTCAGGGTGGTATGGCTACACCTTC
CDR3aa: CASSPTNLSGWYGYTF

len: 14
v_gene: TRBV10-2
abundance: .
d_gene: TRBD1
j_gene: TRBJ2-7
CDR3nt: TGCGCCAGCCGACAGGGGGTCCTCTCCTACGAGCAGTACTTC
CDR3aa: CASRQGVLSYEQYF

len: 16
v_gene: TRBV29-1
abundance: .
d_gene: .
j_gene: TRBJ2-7
CDR3nt: TGCAGCGTTGATATAGGGGGTCGGAAGGGGTCCTACGAGCAGTACTTC
CDR3aa: CSVDIGGRKGSYEQYF

len: 16
v_gene: TRBV5-6
abundance: .
d_gene: TRBD2
j_gene: TRBJ2-7
CDR3nt: TGTGCCAGCAGCGCGGGAGGGGGGCGATCAGGCTACGAGCAGTACTTC
CDR3aa: CASSAGGGRSGYEQYF

len: 15
v_gene: TRBV9
abundance: .
d_gene: .
j_gene: TRBJ1-4
CDR3nt: TGTGCCAGCAGCGTAGGGGTGGGAGGAGGTGAAAAACTGTTTTTT
CDR3aa: CASSVGVGGGEKLFF

len: 13
v_gene: TRBV7-2
abundance: .
d_gene: .
j_gene: TRBJ1-5
CDR3nt: TGTGCCAGCAGCTCAGGGTACAATCAGCCCCAGCATTTT
CDR3aa: CASSSGYNQPQHF

len: 15
v_gene: TRBV9
abundance: .
d_gene: TRBD1
j_gene: TRBJ1-1
CDR3nt: TGTGCCAGCAGCGCGACAGGGGTCGGGAACACTGAAGCTTTCTTT
CDR3aa: CASSATGVGNTEAFF

len: 14
v_gene: TRBV7-2
abundance: .
d_gene: .
j_gene: TRBJ2-1
CDR3nt: TGTGCCAGCAGCTTGCTTCGGGGGAGCAATGAGCAGTTCTTC
CDR3aa: CASSLLRGSNEQFF

len: 17
v_gene: TRBV18
abundance: .
d_gene: TRBD1
j_gene: TRBJ2-3
CDR3nt: TGTGCCAGCTCACTGACAGGGCCTCTTCAGGGGACAGATACGCAGTATTTT
CDR3aa: CASSLTGPLQGTDTQYF

len: 12
v_gene: TRBV19
abundance: once
d_gene: TRBD2
j_gene: TRBJ2-1
CDR3nt: TGTGCCAGTAGTATCGGACTAGCGAATCAGTTCTTC
CDR3aa: CASSIGLANQFF

len: 15
v_gene: TRBV9
abundance: .
d_gene: TRBD1
j_gene: TRBJ1-2
CDR3nt: TGTGCCAGCAGCGGGCGGACAGGAGCTAACTATGGCTACACCTTC
CDR3aa: CASSGRTGANYGYTF

len: 16
v_gene: TRBV24-1
abundance: .
d_gene: TRBD1
j_gene: TRBJ2-1
CDR3nt: TGTGCCACCAGTGACTCCGGGACAGGCTCCTACAATGAGCAGTTCTTC
CDR3aa: CATSDSGTGSYNEQFF

len: 15
v_gene: TRBV2
abundance: few
d_gene: .
j_gene: TRBJ1-1
CDR3nt: TGTGCCAGCAGTGAGTTGGGGGCGCGTGACACTGAAGCTTTCTTT
CDR3aa: CASSELGARDTEAFF

len: 15
v_gene: TRBV24-1
abundance: once
d_gene: .
j_gene: TRBJ2-2
CDR3nt: TGTGCCACCAGTGATGACAGGATGAACACCGGGGAGCTGTTTTTT
CDR3aa: CATSDDRMNTGELFF

len: 15
v_gene: TRBV7-6
abundance: .
d_gene: .
j_gene: TRBJ1-1
CDR3nt: TGTGCCAGCAGCCCCCATGAAGGCGGTAACACTGAAGCTTTCTTT
CDR3aa: CASSPHEGGNTEAFF

len: 14
v_gene: TRBV5-1
abundance: .
d_gene: .
j_gene: TRBJ1-1
CDR3nt: TGCGCCAGCAGCTTGGTACAGGGTGACACTGAAGCTTTCTTT
CDR3aa: CASSLVQGDTEAFF

len: 14
v_gene: TRBV6-1
abundance: .
d_gene: .
j_gene: TRBJ2-3
CDR3nt: TGTGCCAGCAGTGACCCAAAGGGGCCAGATACGCAGTATTTT
CDR3aa: CASSDPKGPDTQYF

len: 14
v_gene: TRBV7-2
abundance: few
d_gene: TRBD1
j_gene: TRBJ1-5
CDR3nt: TGTGCCAGCAGCTCCCAGACAGGGAATCAGCCCCAGCATTTT
CDR3aa: CASSSQTGNQPQHF

len: 18
v_gene: TRBV18
abundance: once
d_gene: TRBD1
j_gene: TRBJ2-1
CDR3nt: TGTGCCAGCTCAACCATCCCCTCTCAGGGGGTCTCCTACAATGAGCAGTTCTTC
CDR3aa: CASSTIPSQGVSYNEQFF

len: 15
v_gene: TRBV3-1/TRBV3-2
abundance: .
d_gene: .
j_gene: TRBJ1-2
CDR3nt: TGTGCCAGCAGCCAAGATCTGGGCACAAACTATGGCTACACCTTC
CDR3aa: CASSQDLGTNYGYTF

len: 13
v_gene: TRBV11-2
abundance: .
d_gene: .
j_gene: TRBJ1-1
CDR3nt: TGTGCCAGCAGCTTAGTGTACGGCACTGAAGCTTTCTTT
CDR3aa: CASSLVYGTEAFF

len: 15
v_gene: TRBV11-3
abundance: .
d_gene: .
j_gene: TRBJ1-6
CDR3nt: TGTGCCAGCAGCTTATCTGGACTCGACCTTTCACCCCTCCACTTT
CDR3aa: CASSLSGLDLSPLHF

len: 13
v_gene: TRBV12-3/TRBV12-4
abundance: .
d_gene: .
j_gene: TRBJ2-1
CDR3nt: TGTGCCAGCTTTTCGGGGACAAACAATGAGCAGTTCTTC
CDR3aa: CASFSGTNNEQFF

len: 14
v_gene: TRBV2
abundance: once
d_gene: TRBD1
j_gene: TRBJ2-2
CDR3nt: TGTGCCACGCGAAGGGACAGGGGATCCGGGGAGCTGTTTTTT
CDR3aa: CATRRDRGSGELFF

len: 14
v_gene: TRBV9
abundance: .
d_gene: .
j_gene: TRBJ2-1
CDR3nt: TGTGCCAGCAGCGTACCAATGGGAGACAATGAGCAGTTCTTC
CDR3aa: CASSVPMGDNEQFF

len: 13
v_gene: TRBV7-6
abundance: .
d_gene: .
j_gene: TRBJ1-1
CDR3nt: TGTGCCAGCAGCTTAAACGCGGGGGCTGAAGCTTTCTTT
CDR3aa: CASSLNAGAEAFF

len: 14
v_gene: TRBV7-9
abundance: .
d_gene: .
j_gene: TRBJ2-3
CDR3nt: TGTGCCAGCAGCTTATCGTCTGGCACAGATACGCAGTATTTT
CDR3aa: CASSLSSGTDTQYF

len: 12
v_gene: TRBV12-3/TRBV12-4
abundance: few
d_gene: TRBD2
j_gene: TRBJ2-1
CDR3nt: TGTGCCAGCAGGGGACTAGCAGGTGAGCAGTTCTTC
CDR3aa: CASRGLAGEQFF

len: 14
v_gene: TRBV5-6
abundance: .
d_gene: TRBD1
j_gene: TRBJ1-6
CDR3nt: TGTGCCAGCACCCTGGGACAGTATAATTCACCCCTCCACTTT
CDR3aa: CASTLGQYNSPLHF

len: 15
v_gene: TRBV27
abundance: .
d_gene: .
j_gene: TRBJ1-3
CDR3nt: TGTGCCAGCAGTCCATCCCGACAGGCTGGAAACACCATATATTTT
CDR3aa: CASSPSRQAGNTIYF

len: 14
v_gene: TRBV3-1/TRBV3-2
abundance: .
d_gene: .
j_gene: TRBJ1-1
CDR3nt: TGTGCCAGCAGCCAGGCCCAAAGTGGCCCTGAAGCTTTCTTT
CDR3aa: CASSQAQSGPEAFF

len: 14
v_gene: TRBV9
abundance: once
d_gene: .
j_gene: TRBJ2-5
CDR3nt: TGTGCCAGCAGCGTGTCGGACATCGAAGAGACCCAGTACTTC
CDR3aa: CASSVSDIEETQYF

len: 16
v_gene: TRBV11-2
abundance: .
d_gene: .
j_gene: TRBJ2-2
CDR3nt: TGTGCCAGCAGCTTACGGGACACTGCGAACACCGGGGAGCTGTTTTTT
CDR3aa: CASSLRDTANTGELFF

len: 14
v_gene: TRBV7-8
abundance: .
d_gene: .
j_gene: TRBJ1-4
CDR3nt: TGTGCCAGCAGCTTAGCCGGGGTAAATGAAAAACTGTTTTTT
CDR3aa: CASSLAGVNEKLFF

len: 16
v_gene: TRBV24-1
abundance: .
d_gene: TRBD1
j_gene: TRBJ1-5
CDR3nt: TGTGCCACCAGTGATCTTAGGACAGGGGGCAATCAGCCCCAGCATTTT
CDR3aa: CATSDLRTGGNQPQHF